This T cell receptor beta chain was obtained from a study of blood T cell repertoires in COVID-19. TCRdb's copy holds only in-frame clones and misses some; the assay was immunoSEQ multiplex PCR. This table holds 180,000 or so clones, over 75% found once. V was cut by 7 bases and J by 2 bases, with 9 bases left in between. CDR1 and CDR2 from the germline V gene are SGDLS and YYNGEE. CDR3 length: 12 amino acids. Sample: PBMCs or T cells enriched from blood (not recorded which). The V gene is TRBV9, the J gene TRBJ1-1, with D unresolved. The TCR originated in a woman between 18 and 30 years old who had recovered from COVID-19. The CDR3 DNA reads as TGTGCCAGCGGTAAAGCAAACACTGAAGCTTTCTTT. Residues: CASGKANTEAFF. The full variable domain, its missing parts supplied by reference TRBV9 and TRBJ1-1, is DSGVTQTPKHLITATGQRVTLRCSPRSGDLSVYWYQQSLDQGLQFLIQYYNGEERAKGNILERFSAQQFPDLHSELNLSSLELGDSALYFCASGKANTEAFFGQGTRLTVV.